This T cell receptor (beta chain) is from a study of T cell responses to AZD1222 COVID-19 vaccine. General study results and limits: A reported finding is that nearly half of spike-specific TCRs target unmutated variant regions. Vaccine-associated CD4 TCRs ranged over spike, dominating at 160-218 and 743-854. At study baseline, merely six AZD1222 recipients were seropositive. Clonal diversity was possibly underestimated, and white British individuals and females predominated among donors.

Using immunoSEQ multiplex PCR, the repertoire was profiled, and TCRdb retains in-frame clones only, with some absent. The profile shows approximately 120,000 clones, 85% to 90% of them singletons. This clone has just one count. Its antigen is not known. The sample in question was peripheral blood, obtained on day 0 of AZD1222 vaccination. This TCR derives from an adult in good health.

Here the CDR3 reads CASSLATSGRARSNEQFF. CDR3 DNA: TGCGCCAGCAGCTTGGCGACTAGCGGGAGGGCAAGAAGCAATGAGCAGTTCTTC. The V call is TRBV5-1, the J call TRBJ2-1, with TRBD2 identical over 14 bases. The CDR3 spans 18 residues. CDR1 and CDR2 (germline): SGHRS, YFSETQ. V trimming: 0 bases; J trimming: 6 bases; junction bases outside the gene matches: 8.